This entry is about one T cell receptor beta chain. The entry originates in a study of blood T cell repertoires in COVID-19. During active infection, Seattle patients enrolled and were then monitored through disease. There are 13 residues in the CDR3. Germline trimming cut 4 bases from V and 6 bases from J; bases unmatched to any gene: 4. Under the authors' procedure: Nucleated cell counts were estimated from reference gene primer amplification. Profiling relied on immunoSEQ multiplex PCR, and the TCRdb table lists in-frame clones only, not all of them. V, J and clone size reflect that table, while D and trimming were determined from the DNA. The profile covers about 250,000 clones, with about 82% appearing a single time and approximately 6.2% taken by the ten largest.

This TCR came from an elderly woman with COVID-19, enrolled during active disease. The sample consisted of peripheral blood. The chain couples TRBV12-3 or TRBV12-4 to TRBJ1-2; 8 nucleotides align to TRBD1. The CDR3 loop reads CASSSTGAHGYTF. The CDR3 region has the DNA TGTGCCAGCAGTTCGACAGGGGCCCATGGCTACACCTTC.